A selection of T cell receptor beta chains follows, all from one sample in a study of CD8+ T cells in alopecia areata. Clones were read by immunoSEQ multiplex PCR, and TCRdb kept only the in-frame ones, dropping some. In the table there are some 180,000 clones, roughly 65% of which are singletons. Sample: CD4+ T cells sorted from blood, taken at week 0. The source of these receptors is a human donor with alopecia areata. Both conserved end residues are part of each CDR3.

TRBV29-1	CSVEAGSSYEQYF
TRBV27	CASSDGGHYNEQFF
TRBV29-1	CSVEGDAVTYGYTF
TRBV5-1	CASSFGGASYNEQFF
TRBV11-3	CASSPGGTGELFF
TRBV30	CAWSAQGPYYGYTF
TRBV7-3	CASSDKAGTGPGEQYF
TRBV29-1	CSVVGQVWGYTF
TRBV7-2	CASSFEGKTQYF
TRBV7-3	CASSFPSGANVLTF
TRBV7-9	CASSLLETQYF
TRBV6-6	CASTPQGASGANVLTF
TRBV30	CAWSAGAIATEAFF
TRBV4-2	CASSQDWTGVGNEQFF
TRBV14	CASSHRVRGARSSTNEQFF
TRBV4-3	CASSQEGRGNYNEQFF
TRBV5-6	CASSLVGDSQPQHF
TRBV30	CAWSHGGDTEAFF
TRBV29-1	CSVDHDRVNTEAFF
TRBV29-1	CSLRLAGGPMQFF
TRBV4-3	CASSQLAGYDNEQFF
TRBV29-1	CSVGQDGGNAFF
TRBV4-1	CASSQAGRGGGYTF
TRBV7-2	CASSLGGRETQYF
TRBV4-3	CASSQVPAPSSGANVLTF
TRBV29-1	CSVAGRGFVTEAFF
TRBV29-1	CSVDRGGYGYTF
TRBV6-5	CASRVARGPSYEQYF
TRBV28	CASSPTQGGYGYTF
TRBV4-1	CASTGLGQGNTGELFF
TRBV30	CAWSVRSHSGANVLTF
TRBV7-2	CASSSNNGGTQYF
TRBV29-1	CSTKQGNEQYF
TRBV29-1	CSVGGELDYGYTF
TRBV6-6	CASISDWRAEQYF
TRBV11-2	CASSLDLQGDQPQHF
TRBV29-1	CSVGTVQETQYF
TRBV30	CAWSVHPGSSGNTIYF
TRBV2	CASSEAGKTQYF
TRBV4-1	CASSQGGQGRGNIQYF
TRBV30	CAWSVARRGYGYTF
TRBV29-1	CSVVAHLNTEAFF
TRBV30	CAWSVQETQYF
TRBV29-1	CSAVPGATYEQYF
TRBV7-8	CASSFRVNTGELFF
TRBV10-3	CAISEDPTGANVLTF
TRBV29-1	CSVGHRGITEAFF
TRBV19	CASSITRGGAYEQYF
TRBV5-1	CASSLDSGANVLTF
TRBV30	CAWSVRGGSGANVLTF
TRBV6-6	CATQDNEQFF
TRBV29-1	CSVEGNEKLFF
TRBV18	CASSQADLNQPQHF